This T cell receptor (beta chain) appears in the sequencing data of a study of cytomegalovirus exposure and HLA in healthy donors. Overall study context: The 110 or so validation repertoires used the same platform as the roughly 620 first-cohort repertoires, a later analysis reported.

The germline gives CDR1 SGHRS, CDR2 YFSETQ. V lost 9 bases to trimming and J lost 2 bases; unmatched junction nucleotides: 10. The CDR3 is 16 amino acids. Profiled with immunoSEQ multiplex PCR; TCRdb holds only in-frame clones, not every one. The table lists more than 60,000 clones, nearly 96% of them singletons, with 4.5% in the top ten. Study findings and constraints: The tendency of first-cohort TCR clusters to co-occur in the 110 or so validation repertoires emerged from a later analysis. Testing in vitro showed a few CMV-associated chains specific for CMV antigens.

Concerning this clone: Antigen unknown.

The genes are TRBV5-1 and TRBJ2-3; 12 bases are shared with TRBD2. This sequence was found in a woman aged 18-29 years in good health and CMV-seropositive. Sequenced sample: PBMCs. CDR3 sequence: CATARTSGMTTDTQYF. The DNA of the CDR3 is TGCGCCACCGCACGGACTAGCGGGATGACCACAGATACGCAGTATTTT.